The 21 T cell receptor beta chains given below trace back to one sample, sequenced in a study of Graves' ophthalmopathy and Graves' hyperthyroidism. TCR beta CDR3 regions were amplified from RNA transcripts. RT-PCR with HTBI primers came first, then second-round multiplex PCR. TCRdb re-analysed the multiplex PCR reads in MiXCR, keeping a single row per CDR3 protein. Of over 40,000 distinct CDR3 sequences in the sample, around 48% are singletons; the top ten hold under 30%. Sequences were obtained from peripheral blood. These receptors all stem from an adult man with Graves' ophthalmopathy.

The CDR3 loop reads CAISGKPGLEQETQYF. For the CDR3, the DNA is TGTGCCATCAGTGGGAAGCCGGGACTAGAGCAAGAGACCCAGTACTTC. V usage is TRBV10-3 and J usage is TRBJ2-5, with 8 bases matching TRBD2. CDR1 and CDR2 from the germline V gene are ENHRY and SYGVKD. Unmatched junction bases numbered 9, after V lost 4 bases and J lost 2 bases. The CDR3 covers 16 residues.

At least ten counts were recorded for this clonotype. The rearrangement links TRBV14 to TRBJ1-2; D remains unclear. The CDR3 extends over 13 amino acids. V gave up 1 base and J gave up 4 bases, with 7 bases separating them. Germline lookup yields CDR1 SGHDN and CDR2 FVKESK. The CDR3 sequence is CASSQVTFYGYTF. The CDR3 DNA reads TGTGCCAGCAGCCAAGTAACATTCTATGGCTACACCTTC.

The chain employs TRBV7-9 and TRBJ1-6; possibly TRBD1 for D (6 bases). This CDR3 spans 18 amino acids. Germline V lookup: CDR1 SEHNR, CDR2 FQNEAQ (reference sequence). The ends were cut back, 0 bases at V and 5 bases at J, with 17 bases in the middle. The CDR3 spells CASSLARLGGGNNSPLHF. The CDR3 region has the DNA TGTGCCAGCAGCTTAGCGCGCCTGGGGGGCGGCAATAATTCACCCCTCCACTTT.

The CDR3 bases are TGTGCCAGCCCCCCAGGGACGGACGAGCAGTACTTC. Translated, it gives CASPPGTDEQYF. The chain recombines TRBV2 with TRBJ2-7; possibly TRBD1 or TRBD2 for D (5 bases each). The CDR3 runs 12 residues. V dropped 8 bases and J dropped 5 bases, with 13 bases sitting between them. Germline assignment: CDR1 SNHLY and CDR2 FYNNEI.

The rearrangement joins TRBV11-3 to TRBJ2-4; TRBD2 might be the D (6 bases). This CDR3 has 14 residues. Trimming cost V 10 bases and J 5 bases, with 18 bases left between them. Germline CDR1 SGHNT, CDR2 YENEEA. In nucleotides, the CDR3 is TGTGCCACTACGGCGGGGCAGATCGAAAACATTCAGTACTTC. It translates to CATTAGQIENIQYF. The entire variable domain, with the rest obtained from reference TRBV11-3 and TRBJ2-4, is as follows: EAGVVQSPRYKIIEKKQPVAFWCNPISGHNTLYWYLQNLGQGPELLIRYENEEAVDDSQLPKDRFSAERLKGVDSTLKIQPAELGDSAVYLCATTAGQIENIQYFGAGTRLSVL.

The chain links TRBV20-1 to TRBJ2-5; 8 positions match TRBD2. This CDR3 has 15 amino acids. Germline loops: CDR1 DFQATT, CDR2 SNEGSKA (reference sequence). With 3 bases clipped from V and 5 bases from J, the junction kept 11 bases outside the gene matches. CDR3 loop: CSASYGGAVVETQYF. The CDR3 DNA sequence: TGCAGTGCTAGCTACGGGGGGGCGGTTGTCGAGACCCAGTACTTC.

The chain couples TRBV7-6 to TRBJ2-1, with 9 bases aligning to TRBD2. From germline, CDR1 is SGHVS and CDR2 FNYEAQ. With V trimmed by 5 bases and J by 7 bases, 6 bases remained unmatched. This CDR3 is 14 amino acids long. CDR3 DNA sequence: TGTGCCAGCAGCCGGAGTAGCGGGGGTAATGAGCAGTTCTTC. Protein: CASSRSSGGNEQFF.

This clonotype rates as medium-sized (0.01 to 0.1%). The CDR3 region is CASKGEGGSPLHF. The CDR3 coding sequence is TGTGCCAGCAAGGGCGAGGGTGGGTCACCCCTCCACTTT. V gene TRBV5-6 combines with J gene TRBJ1-6; no definite D call. The CDR3 is 13 amino acids. V was clipped by 6 bases and J by 10 bases, with 14 bases between them. Germline V gene lookup returns CDR1 SGHDT and CDR2 YYEEEE.

This clonotype was detected ten times or more. V gene TRBV2 combines with J gene TRBJ1-2, with TRBD1 matching 9 bases. V shed 6 bases, J shed 4 bases, and the junction held 9 bases outside the gene matches. The CDR3 has 15 amino acids. Germline-derived CDR1 and CDR2 are SNHLY and FYNNEI. Here the CDR3 reads CASSPGTGFSYGYTF. DNA for the CDR3: TGTGCCAGCAGCCCCGGGACAGGGTTTTCCTATGGCTACACCTTC.

The chain links TRBV5-4 to TRBJ2-1; D perhaps matches TRBD1 (7 bases). The germline gives CDR1 SGHNT, CDR2 YYREEE (reference sequence). The CDR3 is 16 residues long. Trimming took 4 bases from V and 0 from J, leaving 14 bases between them. Written as DNA, the CDR3 is TGTGCCAGCAGCCAGGGGGGAGCGAGCTCCTACAATGAGCAGTTCTTC. Its translation is CASSQGGASSYNEQFF. The full variable domain, rest sourced from reference TRBV5-4 and TRBJ2-1, is ETGVTQSPTHLIKTRGQQVTLRCSSQSGHNTVSWYQQALGQGPQFIFQYYREEENGRGNFPPRFSGLQFPNYSSELNVNALELDDSALYLCASSQGGASSYNEQFFGPGTRLTVL.

This clonotype was seen at least ten times. This sequence joins TRBV20-1 and TRBJ2-5, with a possible D match to TRBD1 (6 bases). V was pared by 6 bases and J by 2 bases, with 16 bases between. This CDR3 comprises 14 residues. Germline assignment: CDR1 DFQATT and CDR2 SNEGSKA (reference sequence). The CDR3 DNA reads as TGCAGTGCCAAGAGGGGGTGGGGGCAAGAGACCCAGTACTTC. Amino acid sequence: CSAKRGWGQETQYF.

The chain employs TRBV12-3 or TRBV12-4 and TRBJ2-1; D might be TRBD1 (8 bases). The CDR3 is 17 amino acids. V lost 5 bases, J lost 2 bases, and 19 bases lay in between. The CDR3 DNA reads as TGTGCCAGCAGTCGGACAGGGCTCGGGGGGACCTACAATGAGCAGTTCTTC. It codes for CASSRTGLGGTYNEQFF.

This clonotype was found many times. The CDR3 sequence: CAGGTEDYGYTF. The CDR3 coding sequence is TGTGCTGGGGGGACAGAAGACTATGGCTACACCTTC. The chain employs TRBV30 and TRBJ1-2, with TRBD1 matching over 7 bases. From germline, CDR1 is GTSNPN and CDR2 SVGIG (reference sequence). This CDR3 has 12 amino acids.

The gene calls are TRBV25-1 and TRBJ2-5; TRBD1 aligns across 8 bases. This CDR3 is built from 15 residues. Germline V lookup: CDR1 MGHDK, CDR2 SYGVNS. Losses at the gene ends were 6 bases for V and 1 base for J; bases not matched to a gene: 7. The CDR3: CASRARDRIQETQYF. CDR3 nucleotide sequence: TGTGCCAGCAGAGCCCGGGACAGGATCCAAGAGACCCAGTACTTC.

The chain couples TRBV6-1 to TRBJ1-4, with 8 positions matching TRBD1. Germline CDR1 MNHNS, CDR2 SASEGT. CDR3 length equals 14 residues. V dropped 1 base and J dropped 7; count of bases not matched to a gene: 2. DNA of the CDR3: TGTGCCAGCAGTGAAGGGACAGGGTCTGAAAAACTGTTTTTT. Protein: CASSEGTGSEKLFF.

This clonotype was recorded many times. The V call is TRBV20-1, the J call TRBJ1-2; 8 bases match TRBD1. This CDR3 spans 14 amino acids. The germline CDR1 and CDR2 sequences are DFQATT and SNEGSKA (reference sequence). Trimming took 6 bases from V and 4 from J; bases not matched to a gene: 10. The CDR3: CSAKLGQGAYGYTF. The CDR3 bases are TGCAGTGCCAAACTAGGACAGGGAGCCTATGGCTACACCTTC.

The chain is built from TRBV2 and TRBJ2-7; tentatively, D is TRBD1 (5 bases). Trimming pared 6 bases from V and 2 bases from J, leaving 17 bases between. CDR3 length: 15 amino acids. CDR1 and CDR2 from the germline V gene are SNHLY and FYNNEI. The chain's CDR3 is CASRLTLQDAYEQYF. CDR3 coding DNA: TGTGCCAGCAGACTTACCTTACAGGACGCCTACGAGCAGTACTTC.

This clonotype appeared many times. The genes are TRBV6-5 and TRBJ1-4; 7 bases align to TRBD1. In germline, CDR1 is MNHEY, CDR2 SVGAGI. The CDR3 loop spans 15 amino acids. V was clipped by 0 bases and J by 2 bases; unmatched bases: 0. In nucleotides, the CDR3 is TGTGCCAGCAGTTACTCACAGGGGACTAATGAAAAACTGTTTTTT. It is translated as CASSYSQGTNEKLFF.

The chain couples TRBV20-1 to TRBJ2-7; TRBD2 matches 7 bases. V was pared by 5 bases and J by 6 bases, with 4 bases of the junction left unmatched. CDR1 is DFQATT and CDR2 is SNEGSKA in the germline V gene (reference sequence). CDR3 length equals 11 residues. The CDR3 here is CSASSGLEQYF. CDR3 sequence (DNA): TGCAGTGCTTCTAGCGGTCTCGAGCAGTACTTC.

This clonotype is classed as medium-sized (0.01 to 0.1%). This chain joins TRBV25-1 and TRBJ1-1, with a tentative D call TRBD1 (6 bases). Germline loops: CDR1 MGHDK, CDR2 SYGVNS. Trimming cost V 5 bases and J 7 bases, with 14 bases left between them. The length of the CDR3 is 13 residues. CDR3 amino acids: CASSRQGSSEAFF. The DNA of the CDR3 is TGTGCCAGCAGTAGGCAGGGGTCGAGTGAAGCTTTCTTT.

Points on this clonotype: The junction and the germline gene differ at one end; a read error may be behind it. The rearrangement joins TRBV12-3 or TRBV12-4 to TRBJ1-5, with 8 bases aligning to TRBD1. This CDR3 comprises 15 residues. CDR3 DNA sequence: TGTGCCAGCAGTTTTTCAGACAGGGGCAATCGGCCCCAGCATTTT. Protein sequence: CASSFSDRGNRPQHF.